These 26 T cell receptor beta chains were sequenced from one sample in a study of shared clonotypes between healthy human individuals. Terminally differentiated effector memory CD45RA+ cells were excluded from the naive CD8 cells, which were CD45RO-negative and positively selected for CCR7. Clones were read by immunoSEQ multiplex PCR, and TCRdb kept only the in-frame ones, dropping some. The sample consists of 1.5 million to 2.5 million clones, approximately 94% of them appearing once. The specimen sequenced was naive CD8+ T cells sorted from blood. These receptors all stem from a man between 18 and 35 years old in good health.

The chain carries TRBV7-8 and TRBJ1-5; D is perhaps TRBD1 (5 bases). CDR3 size: 14 residues. CDR1 and CDR2 from the germline V gene are SGHVS and FQNEAQ. V dropped 1 base and J dropped 5 bases, with 9 bases sitting between them. CDR3 nucleotides: TGTGCCAGCAGCTTAGGGGGGTTGGATCAGCCCCAGCATTTT. Protein sequence: CASSLGGLDQPQHF.

The chain links TRBV15 to TRBJ2-2; D possibly matches TRBD1 or TRBD2 (5 bases each). Germline CDR1 and CDR2: LNHNV and YYDKDF (reference sequence). Trimming pared 0 bases from V and 5 bases from J, leaving 13 bases between. This CDR3 spans 16 amino acids. The CDR3 reads CATSRDYIEGTGELFF. The CDR3, as DNA: TGTGCCACCAGCAGAGATTACATCGAGGGGACCGGGGAGCTGTTTTTT.

With regard to this clone: The same CDR3 arises from other DNA sequences in this sample as well. The chain has TRBV9 and TRBJ1-2; D uncertain. The germline CDR1 and CDR2 sequences are SGDLS and YYNGEE. This CDR3 has 14 amino acids. Trimming shortened V by 0 bases and J by 1 base, and 7 bases separated the two germline ends. CDR3 protein: CASSVGGDNYGYTF. For the CDR3, the DNA is TGTGCCAGCAGCGTAGGTGGCGATAACTATGGCTACACCTTC.

The rearrangement uses TRBV2 and TRBJ2-1; D not resolved. Trimming left V 9 bases short and J 7 bases short, with 4 bases between. There are 9 residues in the CDR3. Germline CDR1 reads SNHLY; CDR2 reads FYNNEI. For the CDR3, the DNA is TGTGCCAGGGGAAATGAGCAGTTCTTC. Its translation is CARGNEQFF. Complete variable domain (other parts from reference TRBV2 and TRBJ2-1): EPEVTQTPSHQVTQMGQEVILRCVPISNHLYFYWYRQILGQKVEFLVSFYNNEISEKSEIFDDQFSVERPDGSNFTLKIRSTKLEDSAMYFCARGNEQFFGPGTRLTVL.

The gene calls are TRBV27 and TRBJ2-7; D is undetermined. Germline-derived CDR1 and CDR2 are MNHEY and SMNVEV (reference sequence). Trimming left V 5 bases short and J 0 bases short, with 11 bases between. The length of the CDR3 is 14 residues. The DNA for the CDR3 is TGTGCCAGCAGTCCCAAATCCTCCTCCTACGAGCAGTACTTC. Residues: CASSPKSSSYEQYF.

The count of this clone is one. The chain recombines TRBV27 with TRBJ2-3; D remains ambiguous. Per the germline V gene, CDR1 is MNHEY and CDR2 is SMNVEV (reference sequence). Trimming removed 4 bases at V and 3 bases at J, with 14 bases between. The CDR3 consists of 15 residues. CDR3 region: CASSSSGTDTDTQYF. In DNA form, the CDR3 reads TGTGCCAGCAGTTCGTCCGGAACCGATACAGATACGCAGTATTTT.

This clone was observed at least ten times. The CDR3 nucleotides read TGTGCCTGGAGTAGGCGAAACGCGAACACCGGGGAGCTGTTTTTT. This codes for CAWSRRNANTGELFF. V usage is TRBV30 and J usage is TRBJ2-2; D not resolved. The V gene's germline CDR1 is GTSNPN and CDR2 SVGIG (reference sequence). The CDR3 runs 15 residues. The V and J ends lost 2 bases and 0 bases respectively, with 10 bases between them.

V usage is TRBV9 and J usage is TRBJ2-3, with D hard to call. Trimming took 1 base from V and 0 from J, leaving 6 bases between them. Germline V lookup: CDR1 SGDLS, CDR2 YYNGEE. This CDR3 region has 14 residues. CDR3: CASSVFFSTDTQYF. For the CDR3, the DNA is TGTGCCAGCAGCGTATTTTTTAGCACAGATACGCAGTATTTT.

V gene TRBV15 combines with J gene TRBJ1-5; unclear D gene. Germline V gene data show CDR1 as LNHNV and CDR2 as YYDKDF (reference sequence). V lost 8 bases and J 4 bases, leaving 6 bases between the germline ends. The CDR3 loop spans 11 amino acids. CDR3 bases: TGTGCCACCGGCCAAAATCAGCCCCAGCATTTT. It translates to CATGQNQPQHF.

J is TRBJ1-1 and V is TRBV7-9; D is undetermined. CDR1 and CDR2 (germline): SEHNR, FQNEAQ (reference sequence). V lost 7 bases to trimming and J lost 0 bases, with 27 bases between them. CDR3 length equals 19 residues. The CDR3 protein is CASIPRGGSRGDLNTEAFF. The DNA for the CDR3 is TGTGCCAGCATCCCCCGCGGAGGCAGCCGGGGTGATTTGAACACTGAAGCTTTCTTT.

Turning to this clone: Other DNA variants within this sample encode the same CDR3. The rearrangement uses TRBV29-1 and TRBJ2-7, with a weak D call TRBD2 (5 bases). The germline V and J ends were trimmed by 5 bases and 3 bases, with 5 bases remaining between them. CDR3 length: 10 residues. Germline values: CDR1 SQVTM, CDR2 ANQGSEA. The DNA for the CDR3 is TGCAGCGTTCGGGACTACGAGCAGTACTTC. Its translation: CSVRDYEQYF.

As regards this clone: This sample includes further DNA sequences coding for the same CDR3. The rearrangement links TRBV27 to TRBJ1-1; D is perhaps TRBD1 (5 bases). V shed 3 bases and J shed 1 base, with 9 bases lying between them. Germline lookup yields CDR1 MNHEY and CDR2 SMNVEV (reference sequence). The CDR3 runs to 14 residues. The CDR3 is CASSFLGQNTEAFF. CDR3 coding DNA: TGTGCCAGCAGTTTCCTCGGACAGAACACTGAAGCTTTCTTT.

This chain connects TRBV5-1 to TRBJ1-5; 8 bases align to TRBD1. The ends lost 4 bases at V and 3 bases at J; junction bases unmatched: 6. CDR1 and CDR2 (germline): SGHRS, YFSETQ. The CDR3 spans 15 residues. The CDR3 reads CASSTGQGDNQPQHF. The CDR3 nucleotides are TGCGCCAGCAGCACCGGACAGGGAGACAATCAGCCCCAGCATTTT.

The chain couples TRBV9 to TRBJ2-1, with TRBD2 matching over 8 bases. CDR1 and CDR2 (germline): SGDLS, YYNGEE. Trimming took 0 bases from V and 7 from J; bases not matched to a gene: 6. The CDR3 spans 15 residues. CDR3 in amino acids: CASSVAKRGTNEQFF. Here the CDR3 DNA reads TGTGCCAGCAGCGTAGCAAAGCGGGGGACGAATGAGCAGTTCTTC.

The CDR3 loop is CASSQALYSMNTEAFF. As DNA, the CDR3 is TGCGCCAGCAGCCAAGCGCTGTATTCCATGAACACTGAAGCTTTCTTT. The chain couples TRBV4-3 to TRBJ1-1; D is ambiguous. V was clipped by 1 base and J by 0 bases, with 12 bases between them. Germline CDR1 LGHNA, CDR2 YSLEER. CDR3 size: 16 residues.

The chain employs TRBV27 and TRBJ2-1, with a possible D match to TRBD2 (6 bases). CDR3 length: 13 residues. Per the germline V gene, CDR1 is MNHEY and CDR2 is SMNVEV (reference sequence). CDR3: CAVLASSYNEQFF. In DNA, the CDR3 is TGTGCAGTCCTAGCGAGCTCCTACAATGAGCAGTTCTTC.

The chain recombines TRBV5-1 with TRBJ1-6, with a weak D call TRBD1 (6 bases). Germline CDR1 SGHRS, CDR2 YFSETQ. The CDR3 has 14 residues. V was pared by 3 bases and J by 7 bases, with 11 bases between. Here the CDR3 reads CASSSTGLNSPLHF. The CDR3 region has the DNA TGCGCCAGCAGCTCAACAGGGTTGAATTCACCCCTCCACTTT.

To note about this clone: Mismatch with germline at one junction end may stem from a read error. The chain employs TRBV7-7 and TRBJ2-2; 11 nucleotides line up with TRBD2. CDR1 SSHAT and CDR2 FNYEAQ come from the germline V gene (reference sequence). This CDR3 spans 17 amino acids. In DNA, the CDR3 is TGTGCTAGCAGCTTAACTAGCGGGAGTCTTCCCACCGGGGAGCTGTTTTTT. It translates to CASSLTSGSLPTGELFF.

This sequence joins TRBV27 and TRBJ2-3, with unresolved D. Germline assignment: CDR1 MNHEY and CDR2 SMNVEV (reference sequence). CDR3 size: 14 residues. The V end was cut by 4 bases, the J end by 5 bases, with 13 bases between. The CDR3 is CASSSPTYGDTQYF. CDR3 nucleotide sequence: TGTGCCAGCAGTTCCCCCACATATGGAGATACGCAGTATTTT.

A word on this clone: Different DNA sequences within this sample yield the same CDR3. V and J are TRBV9 and TRBJ1-1, with D unresolved. This CDR3 is built from 13 residues. CDR1 is SGDLS, CDR2 YYNGEE, per germline. V was clipped by 0 bases and J by 4 bases, with 7 bases between them. CDR3 amino acids: CASSVDSGTEAFF. The CDR3 coding sequence is TGTGCCAGCAGCGTAGATAGTGGCACTGAAGCTTTCTTT.

The rearrangement uses TRBV10-3 and TRBJ2-3, with 8 bases fitting TRBD1. Per germline, CDR1 ENHRY and CDR2 SYGVKD. The CDR3 has 13 residues. With 3 bases clipped from V and 6 bases from J, the junction kept 2 bases outside the gene matches. As DNA, the CDR3 is TGTGCCATCAGTGACTACAGGGGGGATACGCAGTATTTT. Encoded protein: CAISDYRGDTQYF.

This clone was seen a few times. Other DNA sequences in this sample translate to the same CDR3. The chain couples TRBV27 to TRBJ2-1; D is possibly TRBD1 or TRBD2 (5 bases each). The CDR3 extends over 12 amino acids. CDR1 MNHEY and CDR2 SMNVEV come from the germline V gene (reference sequence). V was shortened by 1 base and J by 8 bases, with 6 bases between the two germline ends. CDR3 protein: CASSLLGDEQFF. In DNA, the CDR3 is TGTGCCAGCAGTTTATTGGGGGATGAGCAGTTCTTC.

The genes are TRBV5-4 and TRBJ1-2, with D uncertain. The CDR3 extends over 14 amino acids. Deletions cut 4 bases from V and 4 bases from J, with 14 bases between. The germline CDR1 and CDR2 sequences are SGHNT and YYREEE (reference sequence). The CDR3 sequence: CASSGPTDFYGYTF. The CDR3 coding sequence is TGTGCCAGCAGCGGACCGACGGATTTCTATGGCTACACCTTC.

This clone was counted between two and nine times. For the CDR3, the DNA is TGTGCCATAGGCATACCTGGAAACACCATATATTTT. It translates to CAIGIPGNTIYF. The V gene is TRBV7-6, the J gene TRBJ1-3; unclear D gene. This CDR3 is 12 amino acids long. V lost 10 bases and J 2 bases, leaving 9 bases between the germline ends. Germline values: CDR1 SGHVS, CDR2 FNYEAQ.

This clone was seen a few times. CDR3 protein: CASSVGGGGDQPQHF. The CDR3, as DNA: TGTGCCAGCAGCGTAGGAGGTGGGGGAGATCAGCCCCAGCATTTT. The V call is TRBV9, the J call TRBJ1-5; possibly TRBD1 for D (5 bases). Germline V gives CDR1 SGDLS, CDR2 YYNGEE. This CDR3 has 15 amino acids. V lost 0 bases and J 5 bases, leaving 12 bases between the germline ends.

This chain uses TRBV28 with TRBJ2-2, with 9 bases fitting TRBD1. The CDR3 is 15 amino acids. The J segment lost 7 bases and the V segment lost 3 bases, leaving 6 bases of the junction unmatched. CDR1 MDHEN and CDR2 SYDVKM come from the germline V gene. For the CDR3, the DNA is TGTGCCAGCAGTTTCCATACAGGGGGCATCGGGGAGCTGTTTTTT. Its translation: CASSFHTGGIGELFF. The full variable domain, with the rest looked up from reference TRBV28 and TRBJ2-2, is DVKVTQSSRYLVKRTGEKVFLECVQDMDHENMFWYRQDPGLGLRLIYFSYDVKMKEKGDIPEGYSVSREKKERFSLILESASTNQTSMYLCASSFHTGGIGELFFGEGSRLTVL.